This TCR beta chain was sequenced for a study of pediatric ulcerative colitis (dated by TCRdb to the late 2010s). The study in broad terms: Pancolitis was present in over 5 ulcerative colitis patients and left-sided colitis in two, and histology consistent with ulcerative colitis was found in all of these patients. Nine newly diagnosed, treatment-naive pediatric ulcerative colitis patients and a few non-IBD control children each provided paired blood and rectal samples. Using the Pediatric Ulcerative Colitis Activity Index, two patients were classed as having mild disease, four as having moderate disease and three as having acute severe colitis.

General conclusions and limits of the study: For technical reasons, substantially fewer templates were yielded by the blood samples of two patients, and these blood samples were excluded from blood-rectal overlap analysis. With only four individuals, the healthy control group was small. Blood-derived T cells may have been included in rectal pinch biopsies, especially in patients with overt colitis. Features of the rectal repertoire distinguished controls, mild-moderate colitis patients and acute severe colitis patients, and in acute severe colitis, rectal diversity was reduced because of clonal expansions. Clonal overlap between a subject's own blood and rectum was significantly greater in ulcerative colitis patients than in controls, which suggests more T cell trafficking to inflamed tissue. A couple of rectal CDR3 clonotypes were present in all ulcerative colitis patients and in none of the controls. Because repertoires came from total lymphocyte DNA, patterns in rare subsets such as regulatory T cells may not be reflected.

The CDR1 and CDR2 encoded by the germline V gene are MNHEY and SVGAGI. Trimming leaves V shorter by 6 bases and J shorter by 2 bases, with the junction holding 6 bases beyond the gene matches. The CDR3 spans 14 residues, from the cysteine through the phenylalanine. The only DNA kept is the CDR3, 42 bases in frame from the first base. Rearranged CDR3 beta regions were amplified from genomic DNA with multiplex V and J primers using the immunoSEQ TRB Survey service. Survey-level sequencing depth of up to 500,000 reads per sample was used to keep depth equal across samples. The libraries were purified and pooled, then sequenced using Illumina technology. Turning to the authors' computational methods: Productive clonality, sample overlap, pairwise scatters, CDR3 beta length, V/D/J gene usage and productiveness were assessed with immunoSEQ online tools. Calculated diversity was the number of unique rearrangements divided by total templates times 100; Shannon and Simpson indices were also computed. Principal component analysis used the R prcomp function and ggbiplot package on Z-score normalized data. Blood-rectal clonal overlap within each subject was quantified with Morisita's index. TCRdb took over this immuneACCESS table, retaining in-frame rearrangements with V and J assigned. Such tables are incomplete; in checked studies, under half of the missing clones stem from an unresolved V gene, and the remainder is unexplained. The D gene and trimming were derived from the DNA, and the V and J assignments and clone size from that table. Within this sample are 40,000 to 55,000 clones, with 78% of them counted one time only. More than 3.5% of the sample lies in the top ten.

During colonoscopy, one to two pinch biopsies were obtained from the rectum for research. No immunosuppressive medication had been given to the ulcerative colitis patients before the diagnostic colonoscopy. Before DNA isolation, rectal biopsies were subjected to proteinase K digestion. The Wizard kit (Promega) was used to extract genomic DNA from both blood and intestinal samples. For this clone: There is no known antigen for this receptor. Base-call qualities are not available, and no considerably larger clone is one nucleotide away.

This receptor was taken from a girl aged 10 to 17 with moderate ulcerative colitis. The sample taken for sequencing was gut tissue. The sequence links TRBV6-5 to TRBJ1-1, and TRBD1 aligns with 7 junction nucleotides. Here is the DNA: TGTGCCAGCAGCTACGACAGGGCCAACACTGAAGCTTTCTTT. This encodes CASSYDRANTEAFF.